This T cell receptor beta chain was captured by sequencing in a study of beta chain features in type 1 diabetes. This clone was seen a few times. CDR1 and CDR2 (germline): ENHRY, SYGVKD. Trimming took off 2 bases at V and 4 bases at J, with 11 bases between the two ends. This CDR3 is 14 amino acids long. Sequencing targeted expressed TCRB transcripts, as all isolated RNA had been reverse transcribed. Only in-frame clones appear in the TCRdb table, and some are missing; sequencing was by immunoSEQ multiplex PCR. The repertoire holds 130,000 to 150,000 clones, 9% to 9.5% seen once, with roughly 0.7% in the top ten.

V and J are TRBV10-3 and TRBJ1-2; D is unresolved. The sample taken for sequencing was central memory CD4+ T cells from blood. This receptor was identified in a man younger than 35 in good health. The CDR3 DNA is TGTGCCATCAGTGAGCAGACTAGCTTCTATGGCTACACCTTC. Protein product: CAISEQTSFYGYTF.